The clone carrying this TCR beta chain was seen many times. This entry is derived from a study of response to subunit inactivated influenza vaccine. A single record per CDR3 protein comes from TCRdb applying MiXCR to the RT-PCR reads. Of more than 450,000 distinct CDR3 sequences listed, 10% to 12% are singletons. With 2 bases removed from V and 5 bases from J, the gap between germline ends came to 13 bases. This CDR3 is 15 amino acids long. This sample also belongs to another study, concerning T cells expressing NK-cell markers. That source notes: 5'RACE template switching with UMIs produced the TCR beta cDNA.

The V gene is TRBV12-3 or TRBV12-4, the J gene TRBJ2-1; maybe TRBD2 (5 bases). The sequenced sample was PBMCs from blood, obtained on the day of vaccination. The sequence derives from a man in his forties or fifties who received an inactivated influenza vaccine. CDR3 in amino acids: CASSLTQRMHNEQFF. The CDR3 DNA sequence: TGTGCCAGCAGTTTAACCCAGCGGATGCACAATGAGCAGTTCTTC.